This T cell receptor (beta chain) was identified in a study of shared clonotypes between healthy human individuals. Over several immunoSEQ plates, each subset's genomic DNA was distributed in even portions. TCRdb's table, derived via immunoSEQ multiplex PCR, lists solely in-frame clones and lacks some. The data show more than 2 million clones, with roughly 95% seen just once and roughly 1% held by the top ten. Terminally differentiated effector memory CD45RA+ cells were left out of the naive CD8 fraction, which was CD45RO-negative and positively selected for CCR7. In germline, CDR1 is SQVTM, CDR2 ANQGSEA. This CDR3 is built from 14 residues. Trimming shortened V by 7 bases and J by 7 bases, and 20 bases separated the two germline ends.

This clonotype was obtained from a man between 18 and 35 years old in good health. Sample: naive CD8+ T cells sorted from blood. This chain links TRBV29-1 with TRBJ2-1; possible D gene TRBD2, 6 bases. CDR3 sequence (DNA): TGCAGCGCCGCTTGGAAGGGGAGGTTAAATGAGCAGTTCTTC. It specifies CSAAWKGRLNEQFF.